The sequence of this TCR beta chain was determined in a study of blood T cell repertoires in COVID-19. Across the study: PBMCs, B-cell-depleted T cells, or T cells were the source of the cDNA or gDNA that made up the material.

Original analysis: Estimation of nucleated cell counts relied on the amplification of reference gene primers. The assay was immunoSEQ multiplex PCR, and TCRdb's table has in-frame clones only and misses some. V and J calls and clone size are those listed in that table; D and trimming were worked out from the DNA. The sample records around 61,000 clones, 80% to 90% being singletons. Germline V gives CDR1 SEHNR, CDR2 FQNEAQ (reference sequence). The CDR3 has 15 residues. V gave up 0 bases and J gave up 0 bases, with 7 bases separating them. This TCR was recovered from a man older than 75 with acute or convalescent COVID-19. The chain couples TRBV7-9 to TRBJ2-3, with D maybe TRBD2 (6 bases). Sequences were obtained from peripheral blood. The CDR3, as DNA: TGTGCCAGCAGCTTAGCGGGGGGTAGCACAGATACGCAGTATTTT. Translating gives CASSLAGGSTDTQYF. Drawing the rest from reference TRBV7-9 and TRBJ2-3, the complete variable domain is DTGVSQNPRHKITKRGQNVTFRCDPISEHNRLYWYRQTLGQGPEFLTYFQNEAQLEKSRLLSDRFSAERPKGSFSTLEIQRTEQGDSAMYLCASSLAGGSTDTQYFGPGTRLTVL.